The sample holds one count of the clone carrying this TCR beta chain. With a much larger clone just one base away, this may be a read error. There were TCR beta CDR3 regions amplified from RNA transcripts. Initially, a first-round RT-PCR of the TCR CDR3 employed the HTBI primer set. TCRdb used MiXCR to reprocess the multiplex PCR reads, holding one entry per CDR3 protein. This sample has approximately 330,000 distinct CDR3 sequences, with roughly a fifth found just once. The data are from a study of T cells in Graves' hyperthyroidism and ophthalmopathy. Sequenced sample: blood. The receptor comes from a woman in her 50s with Graves' hyperthyroidism.

The CDR3 is CASSSYTGVNQPQHF. As DNA, the CDR3 is TGCGCCAGCAGCTCCTACACAGGGGTCAATCAGCCCCAGCATTTT. This chain connects TRBV5-1 to TRBJ1-5; 7 bases agree with TRBD1. The germline V gene has CDR1 SGHRS and CDR2 YFSETQ. The V gene end was trimmed by 3 bases and the J gene end by 3 bases; junction bases not matched to a gene: 6. The CDR3 is 15 amino acids.